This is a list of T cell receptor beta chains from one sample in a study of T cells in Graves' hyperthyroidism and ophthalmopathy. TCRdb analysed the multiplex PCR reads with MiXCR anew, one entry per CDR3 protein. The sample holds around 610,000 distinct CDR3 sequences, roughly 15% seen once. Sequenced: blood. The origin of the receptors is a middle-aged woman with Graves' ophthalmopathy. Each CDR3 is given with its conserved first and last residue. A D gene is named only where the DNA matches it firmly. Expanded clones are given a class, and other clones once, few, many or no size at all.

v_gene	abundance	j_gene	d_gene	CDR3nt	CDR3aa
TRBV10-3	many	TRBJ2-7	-	TGTGCCTCAGGGCAGAGCGAGCAGTACTTC	CASGQSEQYF
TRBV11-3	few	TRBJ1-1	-	TGTGCCAGCAGCTTAGAGGCCATGAACACTGAAGCTTTCTTT	CASSLEAMNTEAFF
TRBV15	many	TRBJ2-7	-	TGTGCCACCAGCGTCGGGAGGGAGACAGGGGCCTCTGAGCAGTACTTC	CATSVGRETGASEQYF
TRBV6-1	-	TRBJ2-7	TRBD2	TGTGCCACCGATCTAGCGGGAGTCAACGAGCAGTACTTC	CATDLAGVNEQYF
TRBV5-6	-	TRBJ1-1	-	TGTGCCAGCAGCTTAGGGAAGCCCGCTTATGAAGCTTTCTTT	CASSLGKPAYEAFF
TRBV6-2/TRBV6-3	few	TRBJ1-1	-	TGTGCCAGCACCTTCGGACAGCCGGGGGCTGAAGCTTTCTTT	CASTFGQPGAEAFF
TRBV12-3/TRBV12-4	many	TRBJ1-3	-	TGTGCCAGCAGGGGAGAATCTGGAAACACCATATATTTT	CASRGESGNTIYF
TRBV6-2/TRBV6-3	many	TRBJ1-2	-	TGTGCCAGCAGCTGGACAGTCGGCAACTATGGCTACACCTTC	CASSWTVGNYGYTF
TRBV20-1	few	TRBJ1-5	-	TGCAGTGCTAGCCCACAGGGAACCTCATATAGCAATCAGCCCCAGCATTTT	CSASPQGTSYSNQPQHF
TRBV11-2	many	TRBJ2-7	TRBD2	TGTGCCGGCAGCTTAGAAGCGGGATCCCCCCTGTACGAGCAGTACTTC	CAGSLEAGSPLYEQYF
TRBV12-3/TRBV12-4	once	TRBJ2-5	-	TGTGCCAGCAGACGGACCGCAGGGGAGGGGGAGACCCAGTACTTC	CASRRTAGEGETQYF
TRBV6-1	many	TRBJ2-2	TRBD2	TGTGCCAGCACCCTTGGACTAGCGGGAACCGGGGAGCTGTTTTTT	CASTLGLAGTGELFF
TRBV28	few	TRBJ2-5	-	TGTGCCAGCAGTTTAACGTACGCCCAAGAGACCCAGTACTTC	CASSLTYAQETQYF
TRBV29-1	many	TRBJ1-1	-	TGCAGCGTGACCGGGACGGTGAACACTGAAGCTTTCTTT	CSVTGTVNTEAFF
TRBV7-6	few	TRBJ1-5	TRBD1	TGTGCCAGCAGCTCAGCGACAGGGAAGGACCAGCCCCAGCATTTT	CASSSATGKDQPQHF
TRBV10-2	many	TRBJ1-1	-	TGCGCCAGCAGTGTACAGAGCAACACTGAAGCTTTCTTT	CASSVQSNTEAFF
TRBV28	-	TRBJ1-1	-	TGTGCCAGCAGTCGTCAAGCCCCGTTCTTT	CASSRQAPFF
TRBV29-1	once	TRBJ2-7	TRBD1	TGCAGCGCCGTATATAGGGACAGGGGGGCCTACGAGCAGTACTTC	CSAVYRDRGAYEQYF
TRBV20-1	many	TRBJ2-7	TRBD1	TGCAGTGCCCAGGACAGGGCGGCCTACGAGCAGTACTTC	CSAQDRAAYEQYF
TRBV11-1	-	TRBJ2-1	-	TGTGCCAGCAGCTTACGCTTTGGCGGCTCCTACAATGAGCAGTTCTTC	CASSLRFGGSYNEQFF
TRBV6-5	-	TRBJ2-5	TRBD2	TGTGCCAGCAGTTACTCGAGCAGCGGGAGAGAGACCCAGTACTTC	CASSYSSSGRETQYF
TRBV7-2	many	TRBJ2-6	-	TGTGCCAGCAGCTTATTGGCCAGATGGACTTTCTCTGGGGCCAACGTCCTGACTTTC	CASSLLARWTFSGANVLTF
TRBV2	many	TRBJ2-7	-	TGTGCCAGCAGTGTTTACAGGGGAGGCGAGCAGTACTTC	CASSVYRGGEQYF
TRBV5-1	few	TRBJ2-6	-	TGCGCCAGCAGCTTGGCCTCAACTGGGTCTGGGGCCAACGTCCTGACTTTC	CASSLASTGSGANVLTF
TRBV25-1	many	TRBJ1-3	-	TGTGCCAGCAGTGAATATCAAGGTGGACCTGGAAACACCATATATTTT	CASSEYQGGPGNTIYF
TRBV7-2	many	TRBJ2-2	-	TGTGCCAGCAGCTTGTTCGCCAGGGACACCGGGGAGCTGTTTTTT	CASSLFARDTGELFF
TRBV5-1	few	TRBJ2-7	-	TGCGCCAGCAGCTTGGCGGACGGGTCCTACGAGCAGTACTTC	CASSLADGSYEQYF
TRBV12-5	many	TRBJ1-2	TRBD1	TGTGCTAGTGGTTTGAGAGAACAGGGGCCCGGCTACACCTTC	CASGLREQGPGYTF
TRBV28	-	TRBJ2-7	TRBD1	TGTGCCAGCAGTTTAATTCGACAGGGGGACGAGCAGTACTTC	CASSLIRQGDEQYF
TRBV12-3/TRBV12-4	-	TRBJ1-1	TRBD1	TGTGCCAGCAGTCAAATCTCAGGGGGCACTGAAGCTTTCTTT	CASSQISGGTEAFF
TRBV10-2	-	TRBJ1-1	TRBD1	TGCGCCAGCAGTGAGCCGAGACAGGGGAGAAGGAACACTGAAGCTTTCTTT	CASSEPRQGRRNTEAFF
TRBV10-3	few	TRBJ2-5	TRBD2	TGTGCCATCAGTGCCTCTCCCGGGACTAGCGGGACAGTCGCGATCGAGACCCAGTACTTC	CAISASPGTSGTVAIETQYF
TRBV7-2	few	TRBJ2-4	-	TGTGCCAGCAGCGATACTGTAACCCTAGCCAAAAACATTCAGTACTTC	CASSDTVTLAKNIQYF
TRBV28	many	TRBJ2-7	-	TGTGCCAGCAGTTTAGCGGAGACCTATTACTTC	CASSLAETYYF
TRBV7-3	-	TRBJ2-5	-	TGTGCCAGCAGCTTAGTCGGCGGGGCGAGGCGGACCCAGTACTTC	CASSLVGGARRTQYF
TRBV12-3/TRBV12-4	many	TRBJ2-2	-	TGTGCCAGCAGTTTCCCCTCTATGGGACACAATACCGGGGAGCTGTTTTTT	CASSFPSMGHNTGELFF
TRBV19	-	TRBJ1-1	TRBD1	TGTGCCAGCGCCCAGGGGGACACTGAAGCTTTCTTT	CASAQGDTEAFF
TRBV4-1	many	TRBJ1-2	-	TGCGCCAGCAGCCAAGTGACACCTAACTATGGCTACACCTTC	CASSQVTPNYGYTF
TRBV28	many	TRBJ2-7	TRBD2	TGTGCCAGCAGTCCTCGAACTAGCGGGAGCTACGATCAGTACTTC	CASSPRTSGSYDQYF
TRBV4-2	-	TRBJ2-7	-	TGTGCCAGCAGCCAAGAGGGGGGTTCTCGGTACGAGCAGTACTTC	CASSQEGGSRYEQYF
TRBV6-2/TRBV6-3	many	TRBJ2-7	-	TGTGCCAGCAGTACTTACTACGAGCAGTACTTC	CASSTYYEQYF
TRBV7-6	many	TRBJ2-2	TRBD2	TGTGCCAGCAGCTTAGCGCTAATCACTAGCGGGAAGGGAACCGGGGAGCTGTTTTTT	CASSLALITSGKGTGELFF
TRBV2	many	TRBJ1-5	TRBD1	TGTGCCAGCAGGTTGGGGCGGGACAGGGCCGATCAGCCCCAGCATTTT	CASRLGRDRADQPQHF
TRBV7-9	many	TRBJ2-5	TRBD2	TGTGCCGGTCAAAGTATAGCGGGAGTTCAAGAGACCCAGTACTTC	CAGQSIAGVQETQYF
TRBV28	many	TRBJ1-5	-	TGTGCCCACTGCCGGAACGGTTTTCAGCCCCAGCATTTT	CAHCRNGFQPQHF
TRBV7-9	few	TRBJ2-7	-	TGTGCCAGCAGCCCCCCATCGCAGCGTTACGAGCAGTACTTC	CASSPPSQRYEQYF
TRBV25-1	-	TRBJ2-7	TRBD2	TGTGCCAGCAGCCCCCCCCAGGGGCGGGAGGAAGGATCCTACGAGCAGTACTTC	CASSPPQGREEGSYEQYF
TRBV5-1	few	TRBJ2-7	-	TGCGCCAGCAGCTTGGCGGCCTCTCTCTCCTACGAGCAGTACTTC	CASSLAASLSYEQYF
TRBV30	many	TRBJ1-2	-	TGTGCCTGGAACGGGCAGGGTCTGGATGGCTACACCTTC	CAWNGQGLDGYTF